The clone carrying this T cell receptor beta chain came up a few times. As yet, its antigen is unknown. V lost 5 bases and J 8 bases, leaving 24 bases between the germline ends. Germline values: CDR1 SGHVS, CDR2 FQNEAQ. The CDR3 is 17 residues long. This specimen comes from a study of cytomegalovirus exposure and HLA in healthy donors. Regarding the study as a whole: TRBV6-2, TRBV6-3 and some other V segments were unresolvable in 87-base-pair reads. Equally common other TCR beta chains were less clonally expanded than HLA-associated ones, a later analysis found. Published work reported that the classifier diagnosed cytomegalovirus status with high specificity and sensitivity.

Use of 60 Vbeta and 13 Jbeta primers characterized the PCR. Source study methods: A later analysis counted tens of millions of unique TCR beta chains, around 10 million shared. Produced via immunoSEQ multiplex PCR; TCRdb's table is partial and in-frame only. V, J and clone size are those of that table, while D and trimming were read from the DNA. This table has 120,000 to 150,000 clones, 70% to 85% appearing once. The sequenced sample consisted of PBMCs. The J gene is TRBJ1-4, the V gene TRBV7-8; possibly TRBD1 for D (5 bases). The clonotype was recovered from a woman aged 50 to 60 in good health and CMV-seropositive. The CDR3 region is CASSPIRGGIKGEKLFF. CDR3 nucleotides: TGTGCCAGCAGCCCCATAAGGGGAGGGATTAAGGGCGAAAAACTGTTTTTT.